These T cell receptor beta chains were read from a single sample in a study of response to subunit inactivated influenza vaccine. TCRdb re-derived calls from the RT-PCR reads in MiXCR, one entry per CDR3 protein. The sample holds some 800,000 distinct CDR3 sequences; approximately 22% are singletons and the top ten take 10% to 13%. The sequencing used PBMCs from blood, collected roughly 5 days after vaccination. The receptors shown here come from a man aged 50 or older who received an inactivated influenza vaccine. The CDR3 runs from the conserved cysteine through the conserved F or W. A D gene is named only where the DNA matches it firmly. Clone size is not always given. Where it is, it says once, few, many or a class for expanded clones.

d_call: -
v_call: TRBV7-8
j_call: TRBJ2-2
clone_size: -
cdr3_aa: CASSLALYPTGELFF
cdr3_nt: TGTGCCAGCAGCTTAGCTCTCTACCCCACCGGGGAGCTGTTTTTT

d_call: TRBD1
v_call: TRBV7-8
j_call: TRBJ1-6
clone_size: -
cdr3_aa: CASSLRGQGVPLHF
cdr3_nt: TGTGCCAGCAGCTTAAGGGGACAGGGGGTACCCCTCCACTTT

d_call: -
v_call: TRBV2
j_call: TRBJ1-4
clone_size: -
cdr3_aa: CASHTTVPNEKLFF
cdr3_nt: TGTGCCAGCCATACGACAGTGCCTAATGAAAAACTGTTTTTT

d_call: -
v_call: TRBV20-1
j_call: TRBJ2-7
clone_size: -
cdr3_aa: CSARDHRGSSYEQYF
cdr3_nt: TGCAGTGCTAGAGATCATAGGGGCTCCTCCTACGAGCAGTACTTC

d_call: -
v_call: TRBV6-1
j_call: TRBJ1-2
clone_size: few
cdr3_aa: CASSEFAGTGGYTF
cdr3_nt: TGTGCCAGCAGTGAGTTTGCAGGGACGGGTGGCTACACCTTC

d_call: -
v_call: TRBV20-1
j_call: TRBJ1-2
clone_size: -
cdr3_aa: CSAILEGRVYGYTF
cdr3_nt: TGCAGTGCTATTCTTGAGGGGCGAGTGTATGGCTACACCTTC

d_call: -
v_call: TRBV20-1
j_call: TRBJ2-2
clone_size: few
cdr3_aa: CSARVGGGGELFF
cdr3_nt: TGCAGTGCTAGAGTCGGCGGTGGCGGGGAGCTGTTTTTT

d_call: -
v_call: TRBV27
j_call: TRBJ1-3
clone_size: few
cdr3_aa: CASSPAGLNSGNTIYF
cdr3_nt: TGTGCCAGCAGTCCTGCCGGACTGAACTCTGGAAACACCATATATTTT

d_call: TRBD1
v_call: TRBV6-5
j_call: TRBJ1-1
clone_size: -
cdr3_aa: CASSNLRTGTEAFF
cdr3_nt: TGTGCCAGCAGTAACTTACGGACAGGGACTGAAGCTTTCTTT

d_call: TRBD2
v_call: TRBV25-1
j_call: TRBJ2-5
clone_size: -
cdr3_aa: CASSAFGGRAWETQYF
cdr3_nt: TGTGCCAGCAGTGCGTTCGGCGGGAGGGCCTGGGAGACCCAGTACTTC

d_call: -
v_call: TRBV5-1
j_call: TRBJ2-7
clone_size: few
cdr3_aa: CASSRRTHSYEQYF
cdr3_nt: TGCGCCAGCAGCAGAAGGACTCACTCCTACGAGCAGTACTTC

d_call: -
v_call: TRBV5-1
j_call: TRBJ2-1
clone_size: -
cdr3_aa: CASSLGAVSEQFF
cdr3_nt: TGCGCCAGCAGCTTGGGTGCGGTGAGTGAGCAGTTCTTC

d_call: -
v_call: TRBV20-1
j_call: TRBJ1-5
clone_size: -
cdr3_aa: CSAREGTTYQHF
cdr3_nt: TGCAGTGCTAGGGAGGGGACAACATACCAGCATTTT

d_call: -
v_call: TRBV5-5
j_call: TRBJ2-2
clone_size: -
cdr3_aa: CASRPMWTGELFF
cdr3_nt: TGTGCCAGCAGGCCTATGTGGACCGGGGAGCTGTTTTTT

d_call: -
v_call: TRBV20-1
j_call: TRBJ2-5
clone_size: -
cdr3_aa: CSARGSGETQYF
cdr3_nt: TGCAGTGCTAGGGGTTCGGGAGAGACCCAGTACTTC

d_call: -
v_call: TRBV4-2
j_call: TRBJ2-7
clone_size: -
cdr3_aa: CASSQDGTPTYEQYF
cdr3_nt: TGTGCCAGCAGCCAAGATGGGACACCAACCTACGAGCAGTACTTC

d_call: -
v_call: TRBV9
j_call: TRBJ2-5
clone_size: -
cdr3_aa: CASSVGGTTQETQYF
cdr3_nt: TGTGCCAGCAGCGTAGGAGGTACCACTCAAGAGACCCAGTACTTC

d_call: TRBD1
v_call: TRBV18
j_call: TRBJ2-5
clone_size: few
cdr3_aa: CASSRDRGSETQYF
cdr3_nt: TGTGCCAGCTCACGGGACAGGGGTTCGGAGACCCAGTACTTC

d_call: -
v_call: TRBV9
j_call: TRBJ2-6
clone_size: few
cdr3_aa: CASSAVSGANVLTF
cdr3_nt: TGTGCCAGCAGCGCGGTCTCTGGGGCCAACGTCCTGACTTTC

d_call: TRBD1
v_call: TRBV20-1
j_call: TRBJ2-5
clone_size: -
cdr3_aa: CSAHATGNQETQYF
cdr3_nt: TGCAGTGCTCATGCGACAGGGAACCAAGAGACCCAGTACTTC

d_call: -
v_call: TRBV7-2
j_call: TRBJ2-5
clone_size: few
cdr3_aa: CASSLTSGVVETQYF
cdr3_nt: TGTGCCAGCAGCTTAACTAGTGGTGTTGTAGAGACCCAGTACTTC

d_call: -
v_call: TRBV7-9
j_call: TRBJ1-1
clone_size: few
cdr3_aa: CASSPPRRTNTEAFF
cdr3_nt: TGTGCCAGCAGCCCTCCGCGACGTACGAACACTGAAGCTTTCTTT

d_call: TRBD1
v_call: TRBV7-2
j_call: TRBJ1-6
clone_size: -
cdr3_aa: CASREDRANSPLHF
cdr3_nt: TGTGCCAGCAGGGAGGACAGGGCAAATTCACCCCTCCACTTT

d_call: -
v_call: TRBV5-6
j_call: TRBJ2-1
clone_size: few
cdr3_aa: CASRRGNYNEQFF
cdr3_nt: TGTGCCAGCAGGCGCGGCAACTACAATGAGCAGTTCTTC

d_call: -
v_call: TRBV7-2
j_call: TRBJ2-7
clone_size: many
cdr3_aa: CASSSRGYEQYF
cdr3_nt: TGTGCCAGCAGCTCCCGGGGCTACGAGCAGTACTTC

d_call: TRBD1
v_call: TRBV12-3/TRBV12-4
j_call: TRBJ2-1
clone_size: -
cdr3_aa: CASRNGTGSYNEQFF
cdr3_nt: TGTGCCAGCAGGAACGGGACAGGGTCCTACAATGAGCAGTTCTTC

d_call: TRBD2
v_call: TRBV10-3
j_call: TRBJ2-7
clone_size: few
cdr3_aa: CAISEVGAGGPLF
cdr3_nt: TGTGCCATCAGTGAGGTGGGGGCGGGAGGGCCCCTTTTC

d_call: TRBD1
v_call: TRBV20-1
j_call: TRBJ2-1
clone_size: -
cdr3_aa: CSARRDSYNEQFF
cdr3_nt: TGCAGTGCTAGAAGGGACAGCTACAATGAGCAGTTCTTC

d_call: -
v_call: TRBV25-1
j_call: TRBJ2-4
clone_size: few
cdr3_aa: CASSDRRREYF
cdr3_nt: TGTGCCAGCAGTGACAGGAGACGGGAGTACTTC

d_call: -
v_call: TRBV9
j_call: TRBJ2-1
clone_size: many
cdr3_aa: CASSVGQGDYNEQFF
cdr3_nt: TGTGCCAGCAGCGTAGGCCAGGGTGACTACAATGAGCAGTTCTTC

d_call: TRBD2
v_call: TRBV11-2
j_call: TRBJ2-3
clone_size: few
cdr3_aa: CASSPSRASGSVDTQYF
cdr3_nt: TGTGCCAGCAGCCCCTCAAGGGCTAGCGGGAGTGTAGATACGCAGTATTTT

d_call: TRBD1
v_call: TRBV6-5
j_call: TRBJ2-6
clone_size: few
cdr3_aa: CASSYGTGVGANVLTF
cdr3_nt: TGTGCCAGCAGTTACGGGACAGGGGTTGGGGCCAACGTCCTGACTTTC

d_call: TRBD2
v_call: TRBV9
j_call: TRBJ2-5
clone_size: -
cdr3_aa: CASSSGTGTSGRYQETQYF
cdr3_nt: TGTGCCAGCAGCTCCGGAACCGGGACTAGCGGGAGGTACCAAGAGACCCAGTACTTC

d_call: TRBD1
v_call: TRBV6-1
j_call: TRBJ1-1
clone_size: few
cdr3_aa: CASSQGSERNTEAFF
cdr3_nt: TGTGCCAGCTCACAGGGGTCCGAGAGGAACACTGAAGCTTTCTTT

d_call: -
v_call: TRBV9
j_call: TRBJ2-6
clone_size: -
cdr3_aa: CASSVGASSSGANVLTF
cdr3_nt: TGTGCCAGCAGCGTTGGGGCCTCCAGCTCTGGGGCCAACGTCCTGACTTTC

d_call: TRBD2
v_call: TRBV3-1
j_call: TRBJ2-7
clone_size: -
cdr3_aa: CASSQGTSGSIYEQYF
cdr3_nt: TGTGCCAGCAGCCAAGGGACTAGCGGGAGTATTTACGAGCAGTACTTC

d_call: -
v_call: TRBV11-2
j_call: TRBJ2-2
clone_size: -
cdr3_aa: CASSSLAGAHTGELFF
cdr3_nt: TGTGCCAGCAGCTCCCTCGCGGGGGCGCATACCGGGGAGCTGTTTTTT

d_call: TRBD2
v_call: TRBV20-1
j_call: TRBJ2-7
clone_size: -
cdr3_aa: CSGGTSGSYEQYF
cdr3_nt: TGCAGTGGCGGGACTAGCGGATCCTACGAGCAGTACTTC

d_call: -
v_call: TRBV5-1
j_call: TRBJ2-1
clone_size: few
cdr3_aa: CASSENSRVGEQFF
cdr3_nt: TGCGCCAGCAGCGAGAACAGCAGGGTGGGTGAGCAGTTCTTC

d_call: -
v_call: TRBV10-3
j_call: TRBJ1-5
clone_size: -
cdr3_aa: CAISESNQPQHF
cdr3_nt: TGTGCCATCAGTGAGTCCAATCAGCCCCAGCATTTT

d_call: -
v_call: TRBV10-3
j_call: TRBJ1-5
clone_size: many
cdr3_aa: CAISEQGKSNQPQHF
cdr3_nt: TGTGCCATCAGTGAGCAGGGGAAGAGCAATCAGCCCCAGCATTTT

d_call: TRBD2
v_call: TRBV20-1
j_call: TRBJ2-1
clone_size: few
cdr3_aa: CSASASGVRNEQFF
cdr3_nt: TGCAGTGCTAGCGCTAGCGGGGTCCGCAATGAGCAGTTCTTC

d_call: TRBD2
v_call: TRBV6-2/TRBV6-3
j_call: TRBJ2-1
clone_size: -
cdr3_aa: CATLSYPGGPSEQFF
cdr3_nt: TGTGCCACCCTCAGTTATCCGGGAGGGCCTAGTGAGCAGTTCTTC

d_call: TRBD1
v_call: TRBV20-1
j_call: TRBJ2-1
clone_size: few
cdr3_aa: CSARAPTGAIYEQFF
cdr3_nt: TGCAGTGCTAGGGCCCCGACAGGGGCTATCTATGAGCAGTTCTTC

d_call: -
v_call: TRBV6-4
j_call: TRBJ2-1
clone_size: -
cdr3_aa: CASRRAGSRYDEQFF
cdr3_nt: TGTGCCAGCAGAAGGGCCGGCTCTCGATATGATGAGCAGTTCTTC

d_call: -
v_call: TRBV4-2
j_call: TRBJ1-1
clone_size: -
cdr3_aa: CASSPSGRDTEAFF
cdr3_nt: TGTGCCAGCAGCCCCTCGGGAAGGGACACTGAAGCTTTCTTT

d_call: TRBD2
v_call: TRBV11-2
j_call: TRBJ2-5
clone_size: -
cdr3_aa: CASSLEGGSLAETQYF
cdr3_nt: TGTGCCAGCAGCTTAGAAGGCGGGAGTCTAGCAGAGACCCAGTACTTC

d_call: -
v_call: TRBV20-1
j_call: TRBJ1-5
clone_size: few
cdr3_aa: CSAAPESNQPQHF
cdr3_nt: TGCAGTGCAGCCCCTGAGAGCAATCAGCCCCAGCATTTT

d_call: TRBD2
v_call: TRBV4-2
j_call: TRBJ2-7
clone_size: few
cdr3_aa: CASSQGTSGAYEQYF
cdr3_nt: TGTGCCAGCAGCCAGGGGACTAGCGGGGCGTACGAGCAGTACTTC

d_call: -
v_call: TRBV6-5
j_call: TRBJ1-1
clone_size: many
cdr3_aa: CASSSRGGRNTEAFF
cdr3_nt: TGTGCCAGCAGTTCCCGGGGGGGACGGAACACTGAAGCTTTCTTT

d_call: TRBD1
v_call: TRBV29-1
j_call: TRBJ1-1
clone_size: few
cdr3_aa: CSGRGLMNTEAFF
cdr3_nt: TGCAGCGGGAGGGGGCTCATGAACACTGAAGCTTTCTTT